A selection of T cell receptor beta chains follows, all from one sample in a study of beta chain features in type 1 diabetes. Clones were sequenced by immunoSEQ multiplex PCR, and TCRdb holds only the in-frame ones, with some missing. This table holds hundreds of thousands of clones, 15% found once. The sample taken for sequencing was naive CD4+ T cells from blood. The receptors were gathered from a man between 18 and 35 years old with type 1 diabetes. Both conserved end residues are part of each CDR3. A D gene is named only where the DNA matches it firmly. The size field is filled for only some rows; it gives once, few, many or a size class.

>15|TRBD1|few|TRBJ2-7|TRBV28
CASSYPGQAFYEQYF
TGTGCCAGCAGTTATCCGGGACAGGCCTTTTACGAGCAGTACTTC
>16|TRBD1|few|TRBJ1-5|TRBV19
CASSIERQGWNQPQHF
TGTGCCAGTAGTATAGAGCGACAGGGTTGGAATCAGCCCCAGCATTTT
>13|.|.|TRBJ2-7|TRBV30
CAWSVHSSYEQYF
TGTGCCTGGAGTGTCCATAGCTCCTACGAGCAGTACTTC
>17|TRBD2|few|TRBJ2-1|TRBV28
CASSINSGTSGHNEQFF
TGTGCCAGCAGCATTAACTCCGGGACTAGCGGGCACAATGAGCAGTTCTTC
>17|TRBD2|few|TRBJ2-7|TRBV5-1
CASSLGLAGGYSYEQYF
TGCGCCAGCAGCTTGGGACTAGCGGGGGGCTATTCCTACGAGCAGTACTTC
>15|TRBD1|.|TRBJ2-2|TRBV28
CASKGTGGYTGELFF
TGTGCCAGCAAGGGGACAGGGGGATACACCGGGGAGCTGTTTTTT
>12|.|.|TRBJ1-1|TRBV28
CASTRQFSEAFF
TGTGCCAGCACCAGACAGTTCTCTGAAGCTTTCTTT
>14|TRBD2|few|TRBJ2-2|TRBV19
CASKVAGDPGELFF
TGTGCCAGTAAGGTAGCGGGAGACCCCGGGGAGCTGTTTTTT
>18|.|few|TRBJ2-4|TRBV10-3
CAISESLGADLAKNIQYF
TGTGCCATCAGTGAGTCGCTTGGGGCAGACCTAGCCAAAAACATTCAGTACTTC
>15|TRBD1|.|TRBJ1-6|TRBV6-5
CASRPGQGLGSPLHF
TGTGCCAGCAGACCGGGACAGGGGCTTGGATCACCCCTCCACTTT
>15|TRBD2|few|TRBJ2-1|TRBV7-2
CASSLAAGQYNEQFF
TGTGCCAGCAGCTTAGCAGCGGGGCAGTACAATGAGCAGTTCTTC
>14|.|.|TRBJ1-2|TRBV9
CASSVGAQGYGYTF
TGTGCCAGCAGCGTAGGAGCACAGGGCTATGGCTACACCTTC
>16|TRBD2|few|TRBJ2-3|TRBV27
CASRRPASGITDTQYF
TGTGCCAGCAGAAGGCCGGCTAGCGGGATCACAGATACGCAGTATTTT
>13|.|.|TRBJ2-5|TRBV4-2
CASSQDIRETQYF
TGTGCCAGCAGCCAAGATATCCGAGAGACCCAGTACTTC
>16|.|.|TRBJ1-2|TRBV21-1
CASSPASQGKNYGYTF
TGTGCCAGCAGCCCGGCGAGTCAGGGTAAAAACTATGGCTACACCTTC
>16|.|few|TRBJ2-1|TRBV4-1
CASSQLYARLYNEQFF
TGCGCCAGCAGCCAACTCTACGCAAGACTCTACAATGAGCAGTTCTTC
>14|.|.|TRBJ1-4|TRBV30
CAWRLGARNEKLFF
TGTGCCTGGAGGTTGGGGGCAAGAAATGAAAAACTGTTTTTT
>14|TRBD1|.|TRBJ1-1|TRBV15
CATSRVGTGVEAFF
TGTGCCACCAGCAGAGTAGGGACAGGGGTAGAAGCTTTCTTT
>17|TRBD2|.|TRBJ2-2|TRBV2
CASRGANSGGAPGELFF
TGTGCCAGCAGGGGTGCCAATAGCGGGGGGGCCCCCGGGGAGCTGTTTTTT
>14|TRBD2|.|TRBJ2-7|TRBV28
CASSPGGAMGEQYF
TGTGCCAGCAGTCCGGGGGGGGCTATGGGGGAGCAGTACTTC
>14|.|few|TRBJ1-5|TRBV7-8
CASSFRGSNQPQHF
TGTGCCAGCAGCTTCAGAGGTAGCAATCAGCCCCAGCATTTT
>14|.|.|TRBJ2-1|TRBV30
CAWSPKNNYNEQFF
TGTGCCTGGAGTCCAAAGAACAACTACAATGAGCAGTTCTTC
>15|TRBD1|.|TRBJ2-2|TRBV4-3
CASSQEDRVNGELFF
TGCGCCAGCAGCCAAGAGGACAGGGTAAACGGGGAGCTGTTTTTT
>10|.|few|TRBJ2-5|TRBV19
CAVSFETQYF
TGTGCCGTGTCTTTTGAGACCCAGTACTTC
>14|.|.|TRBJ2-3|TRBV29-1
CSVIYTVKLDTQYF
TGCAGCGTCATATATACGGTTAAATTGGATACGCAGTATTTT
>13|TRBD1|.|TRBJ2-5|TRBV5-4
CASAPGGRETQYF
TGTGCCAGCGCCCCAGGGGGCCGAGAGACCCAGTACTTC
>13|.|.|TRBJ2-7|TRBV11-2
CASSRAGRYEQYF
TGTGCCAGCAGTCGGGCGGGTCGGTACGAGCAGTACTTC
>13|.|.|TRBJ2-2|TRBV2
CASTGQNTGELFF
TGTGCCAGCACCGGACAGAACACCGGGGAGCTGTTTTTT
>16|TRBD1|.|TRBJ2-2|TRBV27
CASSSIRTGWTGELFF
TGTGCCAGCAGTTCAATTCGGACAGGGTGGACCGGGGAGCTGTTTTTT
>15|.|.|TRBJ2-7|TRBV7-2
CASSLFQPGTYEQYF
TGTGCCAGCAGCTTATTCCAGCCGGGTACCTACGAGCAGTACTTC
>13|.|.|TRBJ1-5|TRBV10-2
CASRYRVDQPQHF
TGCGCCAGCCGCTACAGGGTTGATCAGCCCCAGCATTTT
>13|.|few|TRBJ1-2|TRBV28
CASSLSSRGGYTF
TGTGCCAGCAGTTTATCTTCCAGGGGCGGCTACACCTTC
>12|.|.|TRBJ1-2|TRBV28
CASSLQGNGYTF
TGTGCCAGCAGTTTACAGGGGAATGGCTACACCTTC
>14|TRBD2|few|TRBJ2-7|TRBV28
CASLKGTSFHEQYF
TGTGCCAGCCTAAAGGGGACTAGTTTTCACGAGCAGTACTTC
>14|TRBD2|few|TRBJ2-7|TRBV27
CASSSVTGGYEQYF
TGTGCCAGCAGTTCCGTTACGGGGGGATACGAGCAGTACTTC
>15|TRBD1|.|TRBJ1-1|TRBV28
CASSSTGSPNTEAFF
TGTGCCAGCAGTTCGACAGGGTCGCCAAACACTGAAGCTTTCTTT
>14|TRBD2|.|TRBJ2-7|TRBV29-1
CSVGTSGLTYEQYF
TGCAGCGTTGGAACTAGCGGCCTGACCTACGAGCAGTACTTC
>15|TRBD2|.|TRBJ2-7|TRBV7-2
CASSLKPSGKVEQYF
TGTGCCAGCAGCTTAAAACCTAGCGGGAAGGTCGAGCAGTACTTC
>14|.|.|TRBJ2-7|TRBV7-6
CASSSRTGPYEQYF
TGTGCCAGCAGCTCCCGTACAGGGCCCTACGAGCAGTACTTC
>14|.|.|TRBJ2-3|TRBV5-1
CASSPGTATDTQYF
TGCGCCAGCAGCCCCGGGACTGCCACAGATACGCAGTATTTT
>18|.|once|TRBJ2-7|TRBV9
CASSAAGQTGRFTYEQYF
TGTGCCAGCAGCGCCGCAGGTCAGACAGGCCGATTTACCTACGAGCAGTACTTC